The 31 T cell receptor beta chains given below trace back to one sample, sequenced in a study of T cells expressing NK-cell markers. TCRdb re-called the 5' RACE reads, yielding one record per CDR3 amino acid sequence without DNA. The table for this sample gives some 150,000 distinct CDR3 sequences. The sample was blood T cells: a sorted CD56 or NKG2C T cell subset, CD4+ or CD8+ T cells, or bulk PBMC T cells (not recorded which). The receptors were sampled from a man aged 18-30 years in good health.

The J gene is TRBJ2-5, the V gene TRBV6-6. The CDR3 is 11 amino acids. Germline V gene data show CDR1 as MNHNY and CDR2 as SVGAGI (reference sequence). CDR3 sequence: CASYSEETQYF.

The chain joins TRBV12-3 or TRBV12-4 to TRBJ2-5; TCRdb calls TRBD2, which cannot be checked without DNA. This CDR3 spans 15 amino acids. The CDR3 protein is CASSPGLAVQETQYF.

The chain carries TRBV5-1 and TRBJ1-2. The germline V gene encodes CDR1 SGHRS and CDR2 YFSETQ. The CDR3 is 12 residues long. CDR3 sequence: CASSWERYGYTF. Combining the CDR3 with reference TRBV5-1 and TRBJ1-2 gives the whole variable domain KAGVTQTPRYLIKTRGQQVTLSCSPISGHRSVSWYQQTPGQGLQFLFEYFSETQRNKGNFPGRFSGRQFSNSRSEMNVSTLELGDSALYLCASSWERYGYTFGSGTRLTVV.

This sequence joins TRBV20-1 and TRBJ2-2; TCRdb indicates TRBD1, and absent DNA this call remains unverified. CDR1 and CDR2 (germline): DFQATT, SNEGSKA (reference sequence). The CDR3 extends over 16 amino acids. This chain's CDR3 is CSASGTDTIGAGELFF.

V gene TRBV7-9 combines with J gene TRBJ2-1; no DNA is available, so the TRBD2 call from TCRdb remains unchecked. From germline, CDR1 is SEHNR and CDR2 FQNEAQ (reference sequence). The CDR3 totals 16 residues. The CDR3 region is CASSPEGGVSYNEQFF. The full variable domain, completed using reference TRBV7-9 and TRBJ2-1, is DTGVSQNPRHKITKRGQNVTFRCDPISEHNRLYWYRQTLGQGPEFLTYFQNEAQLEKSRLLSDRFSAERPKGSFSTLEIQRTEQGDSAMYLCASSPEGGVSYNEQFFGPGTRLTVL.

The gene calls are TRBV12-3 or TRBV12-4 and TRBJ2-5. The CDR3 sequence is 15 residues long. CDR3 region: CASSKDGARLETQYF.

The chain joins TRBV14 to TRBJ2-7; no DNA is available, so the TRBD2 call from TCRdb remains unchecked. The CDR3 covers 15 residues. The germline CDR1 and CDR2 sequences are SGHDN and FVKESK. The CDR3: CASSQEVGLASEQYF.

CDR3 in amino acids: CSARKTGEVQETQYF. The chain couples TRBV20-1 to TRBJ2-5; lacking DNA, the TRBD1 call made by TCRdb goes unchecked. This CDR3 comprises 15 residues. Germline V CDR1 and CDR2: DFQATT, SNEGSKA (reference sequence).

The chain is built from TRBV20-1 and TRBJ1-2. Per germline, CDR1 DFQATT and CDR2 SNEGSKA (reference sequence). The CDR3 is 14 residues long. CDR3 protein: CSARDLSASYGYTF.

The chain's CDR3 is CASSLDSETQYF. The chain employs TRBV7-3 and TRBJ2-5. The CDR3 length is 12 residues. CDR1 and CDR2 from the germline V gene are SGHTA and FQGTGA.

The CDR3: CASSSLPGNGEQYF. This chain connects TRBV7-3 to TRBJ2-7; TCRdb lists TRBD1, though no DNA is available to test this call. Per the germline V gene, CDR1 is SGHTA and CDR2 is FQGTGA. The CDR3 runs to 14 residues.

CDR3 sequence: CASSSGGSLGSYEQYF. V usage is TRBV4-3 and J usage is TRBJ2-7; absent DNA, TCRdb's TRBD2 call cannot be checked. This CDR3 region has 16 residues. Germline CDR1 is LGHNA and CDR2 is YSLEER.

This chain links TRBV14 with TRBJ2-1. The germline CDR1 and CDR2 sequences are SGHDN and FVKESK. The CDR3 consists of 14 residues. This chain's CDR3 is CASSLVGGYNEQFF.

The chain has TRBV14 and TRBJ2-5. The CDR3 sequence is 15 residues long. Looked up from germline, CDR1 is SGHDN and CDR2 is FVKESK. The CDR3 region is CASSQGVHRKETQYF.

The chain links TRBV20-1 to TRBJ2-3; with no DNA, the TCRdb D assignment of TRBD1 cannot be verified. The CDR3 spans 14 residues. From germline, CDR1 is DFQATT and CDR2 SNEGSKA (reference sequence). The CDR3 loop reads CSAHTGGGTDTQYF.

The CDR3 sequence: CSARDRTSGSGELFF. This chain links TRBV20-1 with TRBJ2-2; TCRdb reports TRBD2, a call that lacks DNA to check it against. CDR3 length equals 15 residues. Germline CDR1 and CDR2: DFQATT and SNEGSKA (reference sequence).

This sequence joins TRBV11-2 and TRBJ2-2; the TCRdb call, TRBD2, lacks DNA for checking. The V gene's germline CDR1 is SGHAT and CDR2 FQNNGV. This CDR3 is 16 amino acids long. The chain's CDR3 is CASSTTSGQFTGELFF.

This chain connects TRBV12-3 or TRBV12-4 to TRBJ2-7; TCRdb lists TRBD1, though no DNA is available to test this call. This CDR3 is built from 13 residues. This CDR3 reads CASRGPGAYEQYF.

V is TRBV11-2 and J is TRBJ2-1. This CDR3 has 15 residues. Germline values: CDR1 SGHAT, CDR2 FQNNGV. CDR3 sequence reads: CASSLGVGSGNEQFF.

The chain combines TRBV20-1 with TRBJ1-5. The CDR3 contains 13 residues. Per germline, CDR1 DFQATT and CDR2 SNEGSKA (reference sequence). CDR3 sequence: CSARDAGHQPQHF.

The chain combines TRBV28 with TRBJ2-7; the TCRdb call, TRBD1, lacks DNA for checking. Looked up from germline, CDR1 is MDHEN and CDR2 is SYDVKM. The CDR3 is made up of 15 amino acids. The CDR3 here is CASSPLLAGTYEQYF.

The chain combines TRBV2 with TRBJ2-2; TCRdb names TRBD1, which stays unverified in the absence of DNA. The CDR3 contains 17 residues. CDR1 is SNHLY and CDR2 is FYNNEI in the germline V gene. The chain's CDR3 is CASRAGTVLANTGELFF.

The chain combines TRBV29-1 with TRBJ1-5; TCRdb returns TRBD1, unconfirmable since there is no DNA. The CDR3 consists of 14 residues. Germline V gives CDR1 SQVTM, CDR2 ANQGSEA. CDR3 amino acids: CSVAGTEGNQPQHF.

The chain links TRBV5-1 to TRBJ2-7; TCRdb gives TRBD1 as the D gene, but with no DNA this cannot be confirmed. The CDR3 runs to 15 residues. CDR1 and CDR2 (germline): SGHRS, YFSETQ. Here the CDR3 reads CASSGPGGSSYEQYF.

The chain joins TRBV28 to TRBJ2-4; there is no DNA to check the TCRdb D call of TRBD2. The CDR3 is 16 residues long. Looked up from germline, CDR1 is MDHEN and CDR2 is SYDVKM. The CDR3 protein is CASSALEGLAKNIQYF.

CDR3 region: CASSLRGGLPFTDTQYF. This rearrangement joins TRBV5-8 to TRBJ2-3; TCRdb outputs TRBD2, but without DNA this stays unchecked. This CDR3 has 17 amino acids. The germline V gene encodes CDR1 SGHTS and CDR2 YDEGEE.

This rearrangement joins TRBV6-1 to TRBJ2-3; TCRdb lists TRBD1, though no DNA is available to test this call. The CDR3 loop spans 15 amino acids. Germline assignment: CDR1 MNHNS and CDR2 SASEGT. The CDR3 loop reads CASTLSRGGTDTQYF.

The rearrangement joins TRBV28 to TRBJ2-2; TCRdb reports TRBD1, a call that lacks DNA to check it against. The CDR3 consists of 15 residues. From germline, CDR1 is MDHEN and CDR2 SYDVKM. The CDR3 protein is CASSLSTGDTGELFF.

The genes are TRBV27 and TRBJ2-2. Germline CDR1 is MNHEY and CDR2 is SMNVEV (reference sequence). The CDR3 runs to 14 residues. CDR3 protein: CASSFGGNTGELFF.

The chain carries TRBV25-1 and TRBJ1-3; TCRdb's assignment of TRBD1 cannot be checked, as there is no DNA. CDR1 and CDR2 (germline): MGHDK, SYGVNS. This CDR3 is built from 16 residues. This chain's CDR3 is CASSEYGDLSGNTIYF.

The V call is TRBV6-5, the J call TRBJ2-6; absent DNA, TCRdb's TRBD2 call cannot be checked. The CDR3 has 18 residues. Germline CDR1 is MNHEY and CDR2 is SVGAGI. CDR3 region: CASSSSLVLSSGANVLTF.